A single sample is the source of the 10 T cell receptor beta chains below, sequenced in a study of brain T cells in children with intractable seizures. The repertoire was sequenced with immunoSEQ multiplex PCR; TCRdb's copy has only in-frame clones and lacks some. The sample includes about 340,000 clones, over 90% seen only once; the top ten take roughly 6%. Time point defined: blood from clinic visit 5 months post-surgery; TSC patient then seizure free. The sample here was peripheral blood, taken about 5 months after surgery. These receptors were taken from a boy under two years old with tuberous sclerosis and intractable seizures.

This rearrangement joins TRBV13 to TRBJ1-1, with D unresolved. V gave up 5 bases and J gave up 3 bases, with 10 bases separating them. Germline CDR1 and CDR2: PRHDT and FYEKMQ (reference sequence). The CDR3 length is 13 residues. CDR3 residues: CASSPTSYTEAFF. The CDR3 coding sequence is TGTGCCAGCAGCCCCACGTCTTACACTGAAGCTTTCTTT.

The chain couples TRBV30 to TRBJ1-2; 8 nucleotides agree with TRBD1. Germline assignment: CDR1 GTSNPN and CDR2 SVGIG (reference sequence). The CDR3 loop spans 13 amino acids. Germline trimming cut 2 bases from V and 5 bases from J; bases unmatched to any gene: 4. CDR3 sequence reads: CAWSLQGVYGYTF. CDR3 sequence (DNA): TGTGCCTGGAGTCTACAGGGGGTTTATGGCTACACCTTC.

The rearrangement uses TRBV2 and TRBJ2-7, with a weak D call TRBD2 (5 bases). CDR3 length: 13 residues. The germline gives CDR1 SNHLY, CDR2 FYNNEI. Trimming removed 7 bases from V and 2 bases from J, with 12 bases in between. This CDR3 reads CASTRSAAYEQYF. CDR3 nucleotide sequence: TGTGCCAGCACCCGTAGCGCCGCCTACGAGCAGTACTTC.

The chain employs TRBV30 and TRBJ2-3, with D unresolved. The germline gives CDR1 GTSNPN, CDR2 SVGIG (reference sequence). V gave up 0 bases and J gave up 1 base, with 11 bases separating them. This CDR3 is 15 amino acids long. The CDR3 region is CAWSVHPPGTDTQYF. As DNA, the CDR3 is TGTGCCTGGAGTGTACATCCGCCGGGCACAGATACGCAGTATTTT.

Note on this clone: Other DNA sequences in this sample translate to the same CDR3. The J gene is TRBJ1-5, the V gene TRBV27; 9 nucleotides agree with TRBD1. Germline-derived CDR1 and CDR2 are MNHEY and SMNVEV (reference sequence). Trimming cost V 6 bases and J 4 bases; bases outside gene matches: 4. This CDR3 contains 14 residues. The chain's CDR3 is CASSAQGANQPQHF. CDR3 in DNA: TGTGCCAGCAGCGCACAGGGGGCGAATCAGCCCCAGCATTTT.

The chain uses TRBV19 and TRBJ2-3; TRBD1 agrees at 10 bases. Germline lookup yields CDR1 LNHDA and CDR2 SQIVND (reference sequence). V was pared by 6 bases and J by 3 bases, with 6 bases of the junction left unmatched. The length of the CDR3 is 15 residues. CDR3 region: CASSGTGARTDTQYF. CDR3 nucleotide sequence: TGTGCCAGTAGCGGGACAGGGGCGAGGACAGATACGCAGTATTTT.

CDR3 sequence: CASSQVRARGGPRGYTF. CDR3 in DNA: TGTGCCAGCAGCCAAGTTCGTGCCCGGGGAGGGCCCAGGGGCTACACCTTC. The chain couples TRBV3-1 (or the pseudogene TRBV3-2) to TRBJ1-2; no firm D call. Germline CDR1 and CDR2: LGHDT and YNNKEL (reference sequence). The length of the CDR3 is 17 residues. Trimming removed 1 base at V and 8 bases at J, with 23 bases between.

This clone has a handful of counts. J is TRBJ1-1 and V is TRBV27; D is uncertain. This CDR3 is 12 amino acids long. The ends were cut back, 8 bases at V and 1 base at J, with 8 bases in the middle. Germline CDR1 is MNHEY and CDR2 is SMNVEV (reference sequence). The CDR3 region has the DNA TGTGCCAGCCGAAAAGGGAACACTGAAGCTTTCTTT. It codes for CASRKGNTEAFF.

The V gene is TRBV6-5, the J gene TRBJ1-2; a weak D match, TRBD1 (6 bases). V lost 2 bases and J 8 bases, leaving 12 bases between the germline ends. CDR1 is MNHEY, CDR2 SVGAGI, per germline. This CDR3 contains 13 residues. Here the CDR3 DNA reads TGTGCCAGCAGTTACGGGACATATCGAGGCTACACCTTC. Its protein is CASSYGTYRGYTF.

V and J are TRBV11-3 and TRBJ2-3; D gene ambiguous. CDR1 is SGHNT and CDR2 is YENEEA in the germline V gene. V lost 3 bases to trimming and J lost 2 bases, with 24 bases between them. CDR3 length: 19 amino acids. The CDR3 nucleotides read TGTGCCAGCAGCTTGACTTACCCCGAGCCCCGGGCCCTCACAGATACGCAGTATTTT. This codes for CASSLTYPEPRALTDTQYF. Full variable domain (rest looked up from reference TRBV11-3 and TRBJ2-3): EAGVVQSPRYKIIEKKQPVAFWCNPISGHNTLYWYLQNLGQGPELLIRYENEEAVDDSQLPKDRFSAERLKGVDSTLKIQPAELGDSAVYLCASSLTYPEPRALTDTQYFGPGTRLTVL.